This T cell receptor beta chain was recorded in a study of shared clonotypes between healthy human individuals. Notes on the study in general: Depth of sequencing was expected to influence donor clonotype sharing. Naive CD4 clonotypes were shared across several donors at about 5%.

Comments on this clone: Antigen unknown.

Sequencing used immunoSEQ multiplex PCR; TCRdb keeps in-frame clones, though not all of them. The data contain about 2 million clones, about 95% of them singletons. Germline CDR1 is MNHNS and CDR2 is SASEGT. CDR3 size: 13 residues. Trimming removed 8 bases from V and 7 bases from J, with 15 bases in between. It was CD45RO-negative cells, positively selected for CCR7, that made up naive CD8 cells, with terminally differentiated effector memory CD45RA+ cells excluded. Healthy HIV-negative adults without recent acute infections or vaccinations served as donors. This TCR was recovered from a man between 18 and 29 years old in good health. Material for sequencing was naive CD8+ T cells sorted from blood. This rearrangement joins TRBV6-1 to TRBJ1-5, with TRBD1 as a possible D gene (6 bases). The CDR3 loop reads CASGGRGGQPQHF. CDR3 DNA: TGTGCCAGCGGGGGCCGAGGGGGACAGCCCCAGCATTTT.